The 10 T cell receptor beta chains below were found in one sample sequenced in a study of blood T cell repertoires in COVID-19. The assay was immunoSEQ multiplex PCR, and TCRdb's table has in-frame clones only and misses some. The sample has about 210,000 clones; 80% are singletons. Sample: peripheral blood. These receptors all stem from a woman aged 70-85 years with acute or convalescent COVID-19.

The genes are TRBV6-4 and TRBJ2-7; possibly TRBD2 for D (5 bases). The germline gives CDR1 MRHNA, CDR2 SNTAGT. This CDR3 has 15 residues. V lost 7 bases and J lost 6, with 22 bases in between. The CDR3 nucleotides read TGTGCCAGCACTGCCCCGGAGGAGTTGACAACCGAGCAGTACTTC. Translation gives CASTAPEELTTEQYF.

Here the CDR3 reads CASSSSRTGGETQYF. CDR3 in DNA: TGTGCCAGCAGCTCTAGCCGGACAGGGGGAGAGACCCAGTACTTC. The chain has TRBV7-8 and TRBJ2-5, with 10 nucleotides matching TRBD1. CDR1 SGHVS and CDR2 FQNEAQ come from the germline V gene. Trimming cost V 4 bases and J 4 bases; bases outside gene matches: 6. The CDR3 sequence is 15 residues long.

The chain has TRBV18 and TRBJ2-5; the D gene is possibly TRBD2 (5 bases). Trimming left V 3 bases short and J 5 bases short, with 16 bases between. Per the germline V gene, CDR1 is KGHSH and CDR2 is LQKENI. The CDR3 runs 15 residues. The CDR3 loop is CASSPPGREMETQYF. For the CDR3, the DNA is TGTGCCAGCTCACCTCCGGGAAGGGAGATGGAGACCCAGTACTTC.

This CDR3 reads CASFKGDRAGGQPQHF. The CDR3 nucleotides are TGTGCCAGCTTCAAGGGGGATAGGGCTGGCGGTCAGCCCCAGCATTTT. V usage is TRBV2 and J usage is TRBJ1-5; D is possibly TRBD1 (6 bases). CDR3 size: 16 residues. Germline assignment: CDR1 SNHLY and CDR2 FYNNEI. The V and J ends lost 8 bases and 6 bases respectively, with 23 bases between them.

Details on this clone: A much bigger clone sits one base away, suggesting this may be a read error. The chain employs TRBV6-4 and TRBJ1-1; possibly TRBD1 for D (6 bases). CDR1 and CDR2 from the germline V gene are MRHNA and SNTAGT. The V end was cut by 5 bases, the J end by 1 base, with 8 bases between. The CDR3 has 13 residues. The CDR3: CASSWDTNTEAFF. As DNA, the CDR3 is TGTGCCAGCAGTTGGGACACGAACACTGAAGCTTTCTTT.

V is TRBV7-3 and J is TRBJ2-1, with 9 nucleotides matching TRBD2. Germline loops: CDR1 SGHTA, CDR2 FQGTGA. CDR3 length: 14 residues. The V segment lost 4 bases and the J segment 7 bases; nucleotides outside the gene matches: 5. CDR3 coding DNA: TGTGCCAGCAGCTCAGGCGGGGGGGCGAATGAGCAGTTCTTC. Residues: CASSSGGGANEQFF.

The gene calls are TRBV6-6 and TRBJ1-3, with TRBD1 matching 7 bases. The CDR3 extends over 14 amino acids. Germline V gives CDR1 MNHNY, CDR2 SVGAGI (reference sequence). J gave up 6 bases and V 5 bases, and 7 bases lay outside the gene matches. The CDR3: CASSQGEGVNTIYF. The CDR3 nucleotides are TGTGCCAGCAGTCAGGGGGAAGGTGTAAACACCATATATTTT.

The chain uses TRBV6-5 and TRBJ2-3; D is perhaps TRBD2 (6 bases). Germline V lookup: CDR1 MNHEY, CDR2 SVGAGI. This CDR3 spans 14 amino acids. Trimming left V 0 bases short and J 4 bases short, with 8 bases between. Here the CDR3 reads CASSYSGSADTQYF. CDR3 nucleotides: TGTGCCAGCAGTTACTCCGGGAGCGCAGATACGCAGTATTTT.

V and J are TRBV6-1 and TRBJ1-5; 9 nucleotides line up with TRBD1. The CDR3 totals 19 residues. V shed 3 bases and J 0 bases; nucleotides not matched to a gene: 12. CDR1 is MNHNS, CDR2 SASEGT, per germline. CDR3 residues: CASSETGGTLPDSNQPQHF. The CDR3 coding sequence is TGTGCCAGCAGTGAGACAGGGGGTACCCTTCCCGATAGCAATCAGCCCCAGCATTTT.

The chain combines TRBV11-2 with TRBJ2-7; 10 nucleotides match TRBD2. Germline assignment: CDR1 SGHAT and CDR2 FQNNGV. The V segment lost 2 bases and the J segment 2 bases; nucleotides outside the gene matches: 3. There are 15 residues in the CDR3. CDR3 protein: CASSLLSGGAYEQYV. CDR3 nucleotides: TGTGCCAGCAGCTTACTGAGCGGGGGGGCCTACGAGCAGTACGTC.